Given below is one TCR beta chain in context. This entry belongs to a study of blood T cell repertoires in COVID-19. Overall study: Samples of COVID-19 (acute and convalescent) were obtained from the United States, Italy and Spain. In each case, the material was cDNA or gDNA derived from T cells, B-cell-depleted T cells, or PBMCs.

TCRdb's copy holds only in-frame clones and misses some; the assay was immunoSEQ multiplex PCR. The top ten clones hold roughly 0.95% of a sample with about 260,000 clones, about 87% of them seen once. Trimming stripped 11 bases from V and 2 bases from J, with 15 bases between. CDR1 ENHRY and CDR2 SYGVKD come from the germline V gene. The CDR3 covers 13 residues. A COVID-19 case was met by exposed participants within 2 weeks before study entry. The sequence derives from a man aged 50-60 years who had been exposed to COVID-19. The J gene is TRBJ1-1, the V gene TRBV10-3; D is ambiguous. Sequenced sample: PBMCs or T cells enriched from blood (not recorded which). In DNA, the CDR3 is TGTGCCCTGCGGGAGCTAGTCAACACTGAAGCTTTCTTT. Protein: CALRELVNTEAFF.